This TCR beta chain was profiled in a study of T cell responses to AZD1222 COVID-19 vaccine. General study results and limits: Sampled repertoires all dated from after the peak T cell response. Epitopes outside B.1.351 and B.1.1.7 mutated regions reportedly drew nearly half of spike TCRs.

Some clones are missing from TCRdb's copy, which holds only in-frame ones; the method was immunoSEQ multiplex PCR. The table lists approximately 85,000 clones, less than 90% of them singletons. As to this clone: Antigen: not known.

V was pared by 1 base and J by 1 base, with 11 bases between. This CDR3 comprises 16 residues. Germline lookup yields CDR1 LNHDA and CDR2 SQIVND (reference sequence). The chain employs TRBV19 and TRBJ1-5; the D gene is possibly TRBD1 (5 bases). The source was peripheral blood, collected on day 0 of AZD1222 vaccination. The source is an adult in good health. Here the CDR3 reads CASSIVGERSNQPQHF. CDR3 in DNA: TGTGCCAGTAGTATAGTGGGGGAGAGGAGCAATCAGCCCCAGCATTTT.